This TCR beta chain was sequenced during a study of T-cell memory formation after mild COVID-19. Study-level findings and limits: Day 37-peaking second-wave clones had unconfirmed SARS-CoV-2 specificity. Clones contracting day 15 to 85 were balanced CD4/CD8; later expanders leaned CD4+.

TCR alpha and TCR beta cDNA libraries with sample barcodes and UMIs came from 5'RACE using constant-segment primers. TCRdb reprocessed the 5' RACE reads via MiXCR and lists one record per CDR3 protein. This table has more than 200,000 distinct CDR3 sequences, 16% appearing once. A few counts support this clonotype. Its antigen is unknown. The V end was cut by 6 bases, the J end by 6 bases, with 12 bases between. CDR3 length: 12 residues. The receptor's source is a man between 18 and 35 years old who had mild COVID-19 (a few samples of this study predate the infection). Cell type and time point are not known. The specimen was PBMCs or a T cell subset sorted from them (not recorded which). This chain links TRBV12-3 or TRBV12-4 with TRBJ2-7; D tentatively fits TRBD1 or TRBD2 (5 bases each). CDR3 in DNA: TGTGCCAGCAGCATAACGGGGCTCGAGCAGTACTTC. The encoded protein is CASSITGLEQYF.